Listed here is a single T cell receptor beta chain. Its target antigen remains unknown. No per-base quality is available; no much larger clone lies one base away. This entry comes from a study of blood T cell repertoires in COVID-19 (TCRdb year 2020). Regarding the research as a whole: Samples covering the acute and convalescent phases of COVID-19 were provided by collaborators in the United States, Italy and Spain. The material from the prospective study consisted of cDNA or gDNA derived from T cells, B-cell-depleted T cells, or PBMCs. Subjects who had been exposed to COVID-19, were actively infected with it, or had recovered from it provided the deeply sampled blood TCRbeta repertoires that made up the dataset. The repertoires were released in a freely available public database intended as a resource for research on the immune response to SARS-CoV-2. Samples came from the ongoing ImmuneRACE study (first 160 participants) plus 1,254 subjects from 6 global collaborators. The sample metadata nearly always contained a de-identified subject ID, COVID-19 status, age in years and sex. Where HLA class I and class II types were available, the types were taken from metadata supplied by the sample provider, not from assay-based typing.

The germline V gene encodes CDR1 MRHNA and CDR2 SNTAGT. The CDR3 starts with the cysteine, ends with the phenylalanine, and has 15 residues. Kept here is only the CDR3 DNA, which spans 45 bases and is read in frame from base 1. V ends up 6 bases short and J 3 bases short, with an unmatched junction base count of 10. The paper as a whole reports these results and caveats: The amount of clinical and demographic metadata varied by source and participant and was provided uncurated.

TCRbeta CDR3 regions were amplified from genomic DNA using the immunoSEQ Assay, a bias-controlled multiplex PCR. The authors processed their data as follows. The number of nucleated cells in each sample was estimated by amplification of reference gene primers within the assay. To quantify the absolute abundance of each unique TCRbeta CDR3 rearrangement, sequence reads were collapsed and filtered. For each sample, productive Simpson clonality was calculated as the square root of Simpson's diversity index across productive rearrangements. What TCRdb holds here is the immuneACCESS table cut down to in-frame rearrangements. Part of the clones is not present; checked against another copy, under half of the missing clones reflect an unresolved V gene, and the others are unexplained. That table supplies the V and J calls and clone size; D and trimming were determined from the DNA. The sample yields approximately 100,000 clones; roughly two thirds were counted once. The biggest ten clones account for approximately 0.88% of the sample.

The collaborating institutions used their own protocols to collect whole blood in K2EDTA tubes. For TCRbeta analysis, collaborator samples were shipped as frozen whole blood, as isolated PBMCs, or as DNA extracted from either sample type. The specimen sequenced was peripheral blood. The sequence derives from a human donor with acute or convalescent COVID-19. The donor label of this sample is uncertain. The V and J segments used are TRBV6-4 and TRBJ1-1; TRBD1 agrees with 7 junctional bases. The CDR3 here reads CASRAGQVSHTEAFF. The nucleotide sequence is given as TGTGCCAGCAGGGCAGGACAGGTCAGCCACACTGAAGCTTTCTTT.